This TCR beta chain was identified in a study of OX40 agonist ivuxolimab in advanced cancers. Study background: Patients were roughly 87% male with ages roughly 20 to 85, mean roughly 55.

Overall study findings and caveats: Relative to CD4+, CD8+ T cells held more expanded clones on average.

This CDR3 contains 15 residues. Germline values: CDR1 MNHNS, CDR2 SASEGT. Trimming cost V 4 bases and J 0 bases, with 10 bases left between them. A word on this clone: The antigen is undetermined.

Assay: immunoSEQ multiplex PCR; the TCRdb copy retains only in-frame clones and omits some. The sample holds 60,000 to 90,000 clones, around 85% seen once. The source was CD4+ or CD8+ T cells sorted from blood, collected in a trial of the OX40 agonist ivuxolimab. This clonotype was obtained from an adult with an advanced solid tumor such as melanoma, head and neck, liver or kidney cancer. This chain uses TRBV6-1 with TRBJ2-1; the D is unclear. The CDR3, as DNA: TGTGCCAGCAGTGGCGGACGGAGCTCCTACAATGAGCAGTTCTTC. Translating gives CASSGGRSSYNEQFF.